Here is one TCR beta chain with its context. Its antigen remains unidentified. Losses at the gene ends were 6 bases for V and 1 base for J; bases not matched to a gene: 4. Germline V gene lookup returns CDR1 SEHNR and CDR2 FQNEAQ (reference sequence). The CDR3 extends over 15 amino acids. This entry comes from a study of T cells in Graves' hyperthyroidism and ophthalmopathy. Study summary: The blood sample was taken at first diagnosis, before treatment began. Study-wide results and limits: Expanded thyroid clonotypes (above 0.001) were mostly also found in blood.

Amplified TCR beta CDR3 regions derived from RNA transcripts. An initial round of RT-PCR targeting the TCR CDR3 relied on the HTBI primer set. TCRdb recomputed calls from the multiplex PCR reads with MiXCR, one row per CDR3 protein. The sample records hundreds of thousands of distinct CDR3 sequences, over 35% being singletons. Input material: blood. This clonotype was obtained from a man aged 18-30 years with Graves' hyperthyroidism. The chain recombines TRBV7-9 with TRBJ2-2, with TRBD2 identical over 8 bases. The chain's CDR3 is CASRWREENTGELFF. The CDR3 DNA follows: TGTGCCAGCAGGTGGCGGGAGGAGAACACCGGGGAGCTGTTTTTT.